This T cell receptor beta chain comes out of a study of control samples from healthy donors and cancer patients (dated by TCRdb to 2018 to 2020). Libraries were made using the immunoSEQ multiplex PCR assay. Here the immuneACCESS table is served through TCRdb, limited to in-frame sequences with V and J called. Missing clones are a known gap in these copies; in checked studies unresolved V genes cover under half, and the rest lacks a known reason. The sample data list 150,000 to 160,000 clones, and roughly 92% of these were observed just once. The ten largest make up around 2.2% of the sample. In this sample, this clone turned up once. It has no known antigen specificity. No quality values exist for individual bases; no much larger clone is one base distant. The CDR3 runs 15 amino acids, cysteine and phenylalanine included. The only DNA kept is the CDR3, 45 bases in frame from the first base. From a lookup of the germline V gene, CDR1 and CDR2 are MNHEY and SVGAGI. V has 6 bases trimmed and J has 0 bases trimmed; junction bases matching no gene number 3.

The TCR was taken from a man aged 50 or older in good health. Sequencing input: blood. This sequence uses TRBV6-5 and TRBJ1-5; 9 of the junction bases match TRBD1. The CDR3 region reads CASRKTGGSNQPQHF. The nucleotides read TGTGCCAGCAGAAAGACAGGGGGTAGCAATCAGCCCCAGCATTTT.